The T cell receptor beta chain described here comes from a study of cytomegalovirus exposure and HLA in healthy donors. V lost 11 bases and J lost 0, with 15 bases in between. CDR1 is LNHDA and CDR2 is SQIVND in the germline V gene (reference sequence). CDR3 length: 14 residues. The PCR ran on 60 Vbeta and 13 Jbeta primers. TCRdb's table, derived via immunoSEQ multiplex PCR, lists solely in-frame clones and lacks some. The listing contains 100,000 or so clones. The specimen sequenced was PBMCs. The J gene is TRBJ2-3, the V gene TRBV19; the D gene is possibly TRBD2 (6 bases). The clonotype comes from a woman in her 30s in good health and CMV-seronegative. The CDR3 loop is CASREAESTDTQYF. Written as DNA, the CDR3 is TGTGCCTCCAGGGAGGCAGAGAGCACAGATACGCAGTATTTT. The full variable domain, with the rest looked up from reference TRBV19 and TRBJ2-3, is DGGITQSPKYLFRKEGQNVTLSCEQNLNHDAMYWYRQDPGQGLRLIYYSQIVNDFQKGDIAEGYSVSREKKESFPLTVTSAQKNPTAFYLCASREAESTDTQYFGPGTRLTVL.